Below are 6 T cell receptor beta chains sequenced from a single sample in a study of blood T cells in healthy people across ages. A second PCR, run for about 7 to 11 cycles, used a sample-barcoded 5' primer plus a J-beta primer mix. TCRdb re-derived calls from the 5' RACE reads in MiXCR, one entry per CDR3 protein. Seen here are roughly 500,000 distinct CDR3 sequences, 25% to 30% observed once, and the top ten hold less than 20%. Specimen: blood. Every receptor here comes from a woman aged 70-85 years in good health.

This clonotype was found many times. The chain joins TRBV6-5 to TRBJ2-4; maybe TRBD1 (5 bases). The CDR3 contains 14 residues. With 4 bases removed from V and 3 bases from J, the gap between germline ends came to 10 bases. The germline V gene encodes CDR1 MNHEY and CDR2 SVGAGI. This CDR3 reads CASSSQGYKNIQYF. The CDR3 coding sequence is TGTGCCAGCAGTTCTCAGGGTTACAAAAACATTCAGTACTTC.

The gene calls are TRBV6-2 or TRBV6-3 and TRBJ2-3; D may correspond to TRBD1 or TRBD2 (5 bases each). CDR1 and CDR2 from the germline V gene are MNHEY and SVGEGT. There are 15 residues in the CDR3. V dropped 0 bases and J dropped 2 bases, with 9 bases sitting between them. CDR3 coding DNA: TGTGCCAGCAGTTACTCGACCGGGGCCACAGATACGCAGTATTTT. Translation: CASSYSTGATDTQYF.

The chain has TRBV11-2 and TRBJ2-5; 9 bases are a match to TRBD2. The CDR3 has 16 amino acids. Germline lookup yields CDR1 SGHAT and CDR2 FQNNGV. With V trimmed by 2 bases and J by 6 bases, 10 bases remained unmatched. The CDR3 DNA follows: TGTGCCAGCAGCTTATTCGCAGCGGGGGGCCTGAAGACCCAGTACTTC. Translating it yields CASSLFAAGGLKTQYF.

This clonotype was seen a few times. V is TRBV5-1 and J is TRBJ1-2; 7 bases agree with TRBD1. The CDR3 runs 14 residues. With 4 bases clipped from V and 7 bases from J, the junction kept 10 bases outside the gene matches. Germline CDR1 and CDR2: SGHRS and YFSETQ. CDR3 nucleotide sequence: TGCGCCAGCAGCCTCGGACAGGAAATCGGTGGCTACACCTTC. Translation: CASSLGQEIGGYTF.

This clonotype was counted a few times. The V call is TRBV29-1, the J call TRBJ2-5; TRBD1 matches 7 bases. This CDR3 comprises 14 residues. Germline CDR1 is SQVTM and CDR2 is ANQGSEA. V trimming: 6 bases; J trimming: 2 bases; junction bases outside the gene matches: 9. The CDR3 here is CSVPSWDSQETQYF. CDR3 in DNA: TGCAGCGTCCCCTCGTGGGACAGTCAAGAGACCCAGTACTTC.

This clonotype has a handful of counts. The rearrangement links TRBV7-3 to TRBJ2-1, with 10 nucleotides matching TRBD2. The CDR3 covers 15 residues. The germline V gene encodes CDR1 SGHTA and CDR2 FQGTGA. V gave up 5 bases and J gave up 5 bases; unmatched junction bases: 6. The CDR3 reads CASSRISGGNNEQFF. The CDR3 nucleotides read TGTGCCAGCAGCCGGATTAGCGGGGGGAACAATGAGCAGTTCTTC.